The T cell receptor (beta chain) described here comes from a study of patients and donors after allogeneic stem cell transplantation (dated by TCRdb to about 2020). This clonotype occurred a few times. Its antigen is currently not known. Base-call qualities are not available, and no considerably larger clone is one nucleotide away. Receptor amplification or capture employed RT-PCR. The sequencer listed for this sample is NextSeq 550. TCRdb reprocessing: public reads trimmed at Q25 with fastp, clones called with MiXCR, in-frame beta chains kept. Duplicate CDR3 protein sequences are folded into a single record with the most common DNA and genes. The sample table shows about 210,000 distinct CDR3 sequences, and 35% to 45% are seen once. Clones ranked in the top ten supply more than 9% of the sample. Measured from the cysteine to the phenylalanine, the CDR3 is 12 residues long. Of all the DNA, just the CDR3 is kept, 36 bases in frame from base 1. V was cut back by 11 bases and J by 4 bases, leaving a gap of 12 bases between them.

The sequence came from a human donor who was either an allogeneic HSCT recipient or a stem cell or donor lymphocyte infusion donor (not recorded which). It is not recorded whose cells these are; they may come from a transplant donor. The sample consisted of blood, either unsorted or a sorted T cell fraction (not recorded which). The chain was built from TRBV12-3 or TRBV12-4 and TRBJ1-3; confidence is insufficient to name the D gene. The sequenced DNA: TGTGCCTCCCGGGCCGGGGGAAACACCATATATTTT. Translated, this is CASRAGGNTIYF.